This T cell receptor beta chain was sequenced for a study of OX40 agonist ivuxolimab in advanced cancers. Study-level background: Ivuxolimab was an agonistic, fully human IgG2 monoclonal antibody directed against OX40 (CD134), a costimulatory receptor. Of the approximately 53 patients in dose escalation, about 20 had hepatocellular carcinoma, roughly 15 had melanoma, 9 had renal cell carcinoma and 9 had head and neck cancer. Prior anti-PD-1, anti-PD-L1 or anti-CTLA-4 therapy was permitted, and 40% of dose-escalation patients had received checkpoint inhibitors. In the dose-escalation cohort, 70% to 85% of patients were male, and the mean age was about 55 years, with a range of 23 to 79. Intravenous ivuxolimab was administered to patients every 2 weeks at six dose levels: 0.01, 0.1, 0.3, 1.5, 3 and 10 mg/kg. The monotherapy dose-escalation portion (N = 52 patients) of the phase I ivuxolimab trial is reported in the paper. The point of sequencing TCRbeta in the periphery was to test whether ivuxolimab changed TCR sequence diversity and drove clonal T-cell expansion. Partial responses were achieved by three dose-escalation patients, of whom one had hepatocellular carcinoma and two had cutaneous melanoma.

Broader findings and caveats from the paper: On average, CD8+ T cells showed more expanded clones than CD4+ T cells after ivuxolimab. Low levels of normalized T-cell clonal expansion were also seen in some patients who did not respond. At doses from 0.1 to 3.0 mg/kg, clonal expansion was seen in both CD4+ and CD8+ blood T cells between baseline and week 6. Antigen specificity was not determined for the clonally expanded peripheral T cells. In the 0.1-3.0 mg/kg groups, partial responders had among the lowest normalized peripheral clonal expansion, particularly in CD8+ T cells.

For sequencing of the TCRbeta CDR3 region, genomic DNA was extracted from the sorted cells. The immunoSEQ Assay was used to sequence the TCRbeta CDR3 regions. Imported from immuneACCESS, the table was reduced by TCRdb to in-frame sequences with V and J called. These copies leave out some clones; in studies compared against another copy, an unresolved V gene accounts for under half, and the cause of the remainder is not known. The sample table lists some 74,000 clones, approximately 90% of them with a count of one. The top ten hold 1% of the sample. The junction shows trimming of 0 bases on V and 6 bases on J, plus 11 bases between the germline ends. From the germline V gene, CDR1 is MGHRA and CDR2 is YSYEKL. Spanning cysteine to phenylalanine, the CDR3 consists of 14 amino acids. The entry retains the CDR3 DNA only, 42 bases that are in frame from base 1. Patients with autoimmune disease history or receiving systemic immunosuppression were excluded from the trial. Peripheral blood for TCR sequencing was drawn from every dose cohort at baseline, at cycle 4 day 1 and at cycle 7 day 1. The samples were taken from a phase I, first-in-human, multicenter, open-label dose-escalation trial of ivuxolimab. Adults with locally advanced or metastatic head and neck squamous cell, hepatocellular, melanoma or renal cell carcinoma were enrolled in the trial. Before TCR sequencing, CD4+ and CD8+ T cells were separately sorted from peripheral blood.

To note about this clone: No cognate antigen has been identified for it. No much larger clone exists at a distance of one base, and base qualities are not known.

This TCR came from an adult with an advanced solid tumor such as melanoma, head and neck, liver or kidney cancer. Here the sequenced sample was CD4+ or CD8+ T cells sorted from blood, taken in a trial of the OX40 agonist ivuxolimab. The chain links TRBV4-1 with TRBJ1-2, with an unclear D gene assignment. The sequenced DNA is TGCGCCAGCAGCCAAGATATAAGGGTAGATGGCTACACCTTC. It codes for CASSQDIRVDGYTF.